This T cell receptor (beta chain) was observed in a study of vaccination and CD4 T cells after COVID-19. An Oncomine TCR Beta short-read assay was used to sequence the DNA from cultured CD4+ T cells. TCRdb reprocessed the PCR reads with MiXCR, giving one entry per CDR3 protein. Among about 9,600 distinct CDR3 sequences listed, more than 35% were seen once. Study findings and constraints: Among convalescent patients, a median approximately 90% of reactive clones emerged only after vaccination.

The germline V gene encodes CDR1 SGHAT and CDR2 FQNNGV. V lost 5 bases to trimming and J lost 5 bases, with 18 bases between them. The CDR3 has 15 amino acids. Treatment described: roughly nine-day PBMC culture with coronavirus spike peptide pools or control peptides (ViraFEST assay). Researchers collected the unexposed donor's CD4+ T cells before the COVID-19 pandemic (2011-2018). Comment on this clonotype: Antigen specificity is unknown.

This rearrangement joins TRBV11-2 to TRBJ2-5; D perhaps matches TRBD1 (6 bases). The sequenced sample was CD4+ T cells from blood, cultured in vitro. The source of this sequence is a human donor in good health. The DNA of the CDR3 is TGTGCCAGCAGCCAGCTGACAGGCAGGCGGGAGACCCAGTACTTC. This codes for CASSQLTGRRETQYF.